By frequency in the sample, the clone carrying this T cell receptor (beta chain) is medium-sized (0.01 to 0.1%). Per germline, CDR1 SGHTA and CDR2 FQGNSA. This CDR3 is built from 15 residues. The trim removed 6 bases at V and 0 bases at J, leaving 4 bases unmatched. TCRdb fed the reads into MiXCR, producing one record per CDR3 protein. The data contain about 150,000 distinct CDR3 sequences, about a quarter of them singletons. This sample stems from a study of T cell repertoires in cytomegalovirus infection. The clonotype comes from a human donor in good health (CMV status not recorded). Some clones in this sample may be carry-over from other donors' samples. The sequenced sample consisted of PBMCs. The V gene is TRBV7-2, the J gene TRBJ2-5, with 10 bases matching TRBD2. The CDR3 sequence is CASSLAGDHQETQYF. In nucleotides, the CDR3 is TGTGCCAGCAGTCTAGCGGGGGACCACCAAGAGACCCAGTACTTC.